These 32 T cell receptor beta chains originate from one sample sequenced in a study of cytomegalovirus exposure and HLA in healthy donors. The primer mix had 60 Vbeta and 13 Jbeta primers. The table came from immunoSEQ multiplex PCR; TCRdb's copy has only in-frame clones and leaves some out. This sample has over 150,000 clones, with 70% to 80% found just once. What was sequenced was PBMCs. The receptors were sampled from a man aged 25-40 years in good health and CMV-seropositive.

The V and J genes are TRBV2 and TRBJ1-2; 12 bases are shared with TRBD1. This CDR3 has 13 residues. In germline, CDR1 is SNHLY, CDR2 FYNNEI. The V segment lost 6 bases and the J segment 8 bases; nucleotides outside the gene matches: 4. CDR3 nucleotides: TGTGCCAGCAGGGGACAGGGGGCGGAGGGCTACACCTTC. Translated, it gives CASRGQGAEGYTF.

The DNA for the CDR3 is TGTGCCAGCTCACCACGGCGGGGTAACACCGGGGAGCTGTTTTTT. Encoded protein: CASSPRRGNTGELFF. The gene calls are TRBV18 and TRBJ2-2, with D possibly being TRBD2 (6 bases). Germline values: CDR1 KGHSH, CDR2 LQKENI. Trimming left V 1 base short and J 2 bases short, with 8 bases between. There are 15 residues in the CDR3.

This clone was seen a single time. V and J are TRBV15 and TRBJ2-7; D perhaps matches TRBD1 (6 bases). V was clipped by 5 bases and J by 4 bases, with 9 bases between them. The CDR3 loop spans 12 amino acids. Germline V gene data show CDR1 as LNHNV and CDR2 as YYDKDF (reference sequence). The CDR3 nucleotides are TGTGCCACCAGCCCGACAGGATACGAGCAGTACTTC. This sequence encodes CATSPTGYEQYF. The full variable domain, rest sourced from reference TRBV15 and TRBJ2-7, is DAMVIQNPRYQVTQFGKPVTLSCSQTLNHNVMYWYQQKSSQAPKLLFHYYDKDFNNEADTPDNFQSRRPNTSFCFLDIRSPGLGDTAMYLCATSPTGYEQYFGPGTRLTVT.

The V call is TRBV6-5, the J call TRBJ1-4, with 7 bases lining up with TRBD1. Trimming at V came to 6 bases and at J to 11 bases, leaving 9 bases not matched to a gene. Germline loops: CDR1 MNHEY, CDR2 SVGAGI. The CDR3 is 13 residues long. The CDR3 nucleotides are TGTGCCAGCAGAAATACAGGGGCTTACAAACTGTTTTTT. The encoded protein is CASRNTGAYKLFF.

The V and J genes are TRBV12-2 and TRBJ2-1; TRBD2, as called in the table, went unchecked against the DNA. TRBV12-2 is a documented pseudogene. The CDR3 loop spans 14 amino acids. The CDR3 loop is CASRPPTYSGEQFF. DNA of the CDR3: TGTGCAAGTCGCCCCCCCACCTACAGCGGTGAGCAGTTCTTC.

The J gene is TRBJ2-1, the V gene TRBV7-2; weak D call: TRBD2 (5 bases). CDR1 is SGHTA, CDR2 FQGNSA, per germline. V dropped 1 base and J dropped 5 bases, with 15 bases sitting between them. The CDR3 sequence is 16 residues long. CDR3 bases: TGTGCCAGCAGCTTAGTTCGGTCTAGCAGGAACAATGAGCAGTTCTTC. Translated: CASSLVRSSRNNEQFF.

The chain joins TRBV2 to TRBJ1-4, with D perhaps TRBD1 (5 bases). Per the germline V gene, CDR1 is SNHLY and CDR2 is FYNNEI. The CDR3 length is 15 residues. Trimming left V 1 base short and J 6 bases short, with 12 bases between. The CDR3 spells CASSEEGRVYEKLFF. DNA for the CDR3: TGTGCCAGCAGTGAAGAGGGCAGGGTATATGAAAAACTGTTTTTT. The full variable domain, its missing parts supplied by reference TRBV2 and TRBJ1-4, is EPEVTQTPSHQVTQMGQEVILRCVPISNHLYFYWYRQILGQKVEFLVSFYNNEISEKSEIFDDQFSVERPDGSNFTLKIRSTKLEDSAMYFCASSEEGRVYEKLFFGSGTQLSVL.

The rearrangement uses TRBV28 and TRBJ2-1; 11 bases line up with TRBD2. The CDR3 runs to 14 residues. The germline V gene has CDR1 MDHEN and CDR2 SYDVKM. Trimming removed 8 bases from V and 9 bases from J; junction bases left unmatched: 9. The CDR3, as DNA: TGTGCCAGCCGGAAGCTAGCGGGAGGATGTGAGCAGTTCTTC. As protein: CASRKLAGGCEQFF.

This clone was seen a handful of times. The rearrangement uses TRBV27 and TRBJ2-2; 7 bases fit TRBD2. CDR3 length equals 19 residues. With 1 base clipped from V and 3 bases from J, the junction kept 14 bases outside the gene matches. The V gene's germline CDR1 is MNHEY and CDR2 SMNVEV (reference sequence). The CDR3 loop is CASSLFGIPSGSYTGELFF. The DNA of the CDR3 is TGTGCCAGCAGTTTATTTGGAATTCCTAGCGGATCTTACACCGGGGAGCTGTTTTTT.

Comment on this clone: Other nucleotide sequences in the sample specify the same CDR3. The chain employs TRBV5-1 and TRBJ1-1; no definite D call. Germline V CDR1 and CDR2: SGHRS, YFSETQ. Trimming left V 0 bases short and J 0 bases short, with 6 bases between. The CDR3 consists of 14 residues. CDR3 bases: TGCGCCAGCAGCTTGGTAGCGATGAACACTGAAGCTTTCTTT. This encodes CASSLVAMNTEAFF.

This clone was observed once. The chain carries TRBV2 and TRBJ1-4; D not resolved. CDR1 is SNHLY, CDR2 FYNNEI, per germline. The CDR3 totals 14 residues. With 11 bases removed from V and 4 bases from J, the gap between germline ends came to 17 bases. The CDR3 sequence: CAGRGGADNEKLFF. CDR3 bases: TGTGCCGGGAGAGGCGGAGCCGATAATGAAAAACTGTTTTTT.

This clone has just one count. This chain joins TRBV27 and TRBJ2-2, with TRBD1 as a possible D gene (6 bases). Germline values: CDR1 MNHEY, CDR2 SMNVEV (reference sequence). The CDR3 is 14 residues long. The germline V and J ends were trimmed by 6 bases and 5 bases, with 13 bases remaining between them. The CDR3 here is CASSQVQGTGELFF. The DNA for the CDR3 is TGTGCCAGCAGCCAAGTTCAGGGGACCGGGGAGCTGTTTTTT.

V gene TRBV28 combines with J gene TRBJ1-2; TRBD1 matches at 9 bases. This CDR3 has 14 residues. Germline V gene data show CDR1 as MDHEN and CDR2 as SYDVKM. V lost 5 bases, J lost 10 bases, and 11 bases stayed unmatched. In DNA form, the CDR3 reads TGTGCCAGCAGTGTACCGCCGGGACAGGGTCCCTACACCTTC. This translates into CASSVPPGQGPYTF.

The V and J genes are TRBV7-8 and TRBJ2-7; TRBD1 aligns across 7 bases. The trim removed 1 base at V and 5 bases at J, leaving 2 bases unmatched. This CDR3 contains 13 residues. Germline values: CDR1 SGHVS, CDR2 FQNEAQ. Written as DNA, the CDR3 is TGTGCCAGCAGCTTAGGACAGGGAGACGAGCAGTACTTC. It yields the protein CASSLGQGDEQYF.

This chain joins TRBV28 and TRBJ2-1, with TRBD2 matching over 8 bases. Unmatched junction bases numbered 9, after V lost 5 bases and J lost 6 bases. This CDR3 has 15 residues. Germline values: CDR1 MDHEN, CDR2 SYDVKM. The DNA for the CDR3 is TGTGCCAGCAGTGTCCTAGCGGGCCCGTTCAATGAGCAGTTCTTC. Its translation is CASSVLAGPFNEQFF.

To note about this clone: Relative to the germline gene, one junction end is altered; a read error may explain this. This CDR3 is also generated by other DNA sequences in the sample. The chain employs TRBV6-5 and TRBJ1-1; the D is unclear. Germline V CDR1 and CDR2: MNHEY, SVGAGI. This CDR3 contains 13 residues. The CDR3 region has the DNA TGTGCCAGCAGTTACTCGGGCAGCCGTGAAGCTTTCTTC. It yields the protein CASSYSGSREAFF.

The chain uses TRBV7-9 and TRBJ1-1; D not resolved. Per germline, CDR1 SEHNR and CDR2 FQNEAQ (reference sequence). V lost 8 bases and J lost 6, with 31 bases in between. This CDR3 is built from 18 residues. This CDR3 is CASGNSQMSREQMAEAFF. CDR3 nucleotide sequence: TGTGCCAGCGGTAACTCCCAAATGTCTCGGGAACAGATGGCTGAAGCTTTCTTT.

This sequence joins TRBV5-6 and TRBJ2-7, with TRBD1 matching 10 bases. Germline V gene data show CDR1 as SGHDT and CDR2 as YYEEEE. The CDR3 length is 13 residues. V dropped 4 bases and J dropped 3; count of bases not matched to a gene: 1. The CDR3 sequence is CASSGDRGYEQYF. CDR3 bases: TGTGCCAGCAGCGGGGACAGGGGCTACGAGCAGTACTTC.

The rearrangement joins TRBV7-3 to TRBJ2-5, with TRBD2 as a possible D gene (6 bases). V was cut by 0 bases and J by 3 bases, with 11 bases left in between. The CDR3 is 15 amino acids. The germline gives CDR1 SGHTA, CDR2 FQGTGA. The CDR3 region has the DNA TGTGCCAGCAGCTTAACGGCGCGGGGAGAAGAGACCCAGTACTTC. The encoded protein is CASSLTARGEETQYF.

The rearrangement uses TRBV28 and TRBJ2-5, with 7 bases matching TRBD2. CDR3 size: 16 residues. After removal of 3 bases from V and 3 bases from J, the junction contained 10 bases not matched to a gene. Germline CDR1 reads MDHEN; CDR2 reads SYDVKM. CDR3 DNA: TGTGCCAGCAGTTTTATGGGCGGGAGTAGGGAAGAGACCCAGTACTTC. Its protein product is CASSFMGGSREETQYF.

The chain links TRBV7-9 to TRBJ1-4; D is perhaps TRBD1 (6 bases). The V end lost 5 bases, the J end lost 5 bases, and 12 bases lay between the germline ends. The CDR3 is 14 amino acids. Germline V CDR1 and CDR2: SEHNR, FQNEAQ (reference sequence). In nucleotides, the CDR3 is TGTGCCAGCAGCCCAACCACAGGGAATGAAAAACTGTTTTTT. Residues: CASSPTTGNEKLFF.

This clone was seen only a few times. The junction differs from germline at one of its ends, possibly a read error. This chain's CDR3 is CASSLGLASYNEQFF. As DNA, the CDR3 is TGTGCTAGCAGCTTGGGACTAGCGAGCTACAATGAGCAGTTCTTC. The chain is built from TRBV7-7 and TRBJ2-1, with TRBD2 matching 10 bases. CDR1 and CDR2 from the germline V gene are SSHAT and FNYEAQ (reference sequence). CDR3 length: 15 residues.

The chain combines TRBV11-2 with TRBJ2-3, with 8 bases that match TRBD1. CDR1 and CDR2 from the germline V gene are SGHAT and FQNNGV. The V segment lost 4 bases and the J segment 5 bases; nucleotides outside the gene matches: 8. The CDR3 has 15 amino acids. CDR3 loop: CASSSPGQAGDTQYF. Written as DNA, the CDR3 is TGTGCCAGCAGCTCACCGGGACAGGCAGGAGATACGCAGTATTTT.

The sample holds many counts of this clone. J is TRBJ2-6 and V is TRBV5-4, with unresolved D. CDR1 and CDR2 (germline): SGHNT, YYREEE (reference sequence). V lost 2 bases and J lost 0, with 12 bases in between. This CDR3 is built from 17 residues. The CDR3 reads CASSLYRDYSGANVLTF. The CDR3 DNA follows: TGTGCCAGCAGCTTATACAGAGATTACTCTGGGGCCAACGTCCTGACTTTC.

This chain links TRBV27 with TRBJ1-5; D might be TRBD1 (5 bases). The CDR3 spans 17 residues. Germline CDR1 and CDR2: MNHEY and SMNVEV (reference sequence). Deletions cut 4 bases from V and 6 bases from J, with 22 bases between. The CDR3 sequence is CASSSALGLGGVQPQHF. CDR3 bases: TGTGCCAGCAGTTCGGCTCTGGGACTAGGTGGGGTTCAGCCCCAGCATTTT.

V gene TRBV4-2 combines with J gene TRBJ1-2; the match to TRBD1 covers 8 bases. Germline lookup yields CDR1 LGHNA and CDR2 YNFKEQ. The trim removed 8 bases at V and 4 bases at J, leaving 9 bases unmatched. This CDR3 contains 14 residues. This chain's CDR3 is CASSRGLIGYGYTF. CDR3 DNA sequence: TGTGCCAGCTCCAGGGGGCTGATAGGCTATGGCTACACCTTC.

The chain recombines TRBV7-2 with TRBJ2-7; TRBD2 aligns across 10 bases. Germline CDR1 is SGHTA and CDR2 is FQGNSA. CDR3 length equals 18 residues. Trimming took 2 bases from V and 0 from J; bases not matched to a gene: 10. The CDR3 is CASSLKGPGTSASYEQYF. CDR3 sequence (DNA): TGTGCCAGCAGCTTAAAGGGCCCAGGGACTAGCGCCTCCTACGAGCAGTACTTC.

V is TRBV5-1 and J is TRBJ2-5, with 7 nucleotides matching TRBD1. The end of the DNA aligns better with TRBJ2-7, so the J call may be wrong. Looked up from germline, CDR1 is SGHRS and CDR2 is YFSETQ. CDR3 length: 15 amino acids. The CDR3 is CASSFGSRQGHEQYF. CDR3 DNA sequence: TGCGCCAGCAGCTTCGGATCTAGACAGGGACACGAGCAGTACTTC.

V gene TRBV28 combines with J gene TRBJ2-2; 9 bases map to TRBD1. The length of the CDR3 is 14 residues. V was pared by 3 bases and J by 4 bases, with 0 bases of the junction left unmatched. The germline V gene has CDR1 MDHEN and CDR2 SYDVKM. CDR3 region: CASSLTGGTGELFF. For the CDR3, the DNA is TGTGCCAGCAGTTTGACAGGGGGCACCGGGGAGCTGTTTTTT.

This clone was seen only a few times. CDR3 nucleotide sequence: TGTGCCAGCAGCCGAGATTCCGGGCCACGGGGTCGAGAGACCCAGTACTTC. Amino acids: CASSRDSGPRGRETQYF. The rearrangement uses TRBV7-2 and TRBJ2-5; TRBD2 might be the D (5 bases). V lost 5 bases and J lost 4, with 23 bases in between. Germline loops: CDR1 SGHTA, CDR2 FQGNSA. The CDR3 covers 17 residues.

The CDR3 is CASSGTGTGSYEQYF. CDR3 DNA sequence: TGCGCCAGCAGTGGCACCGGGACAGGCTCCTACGAGCAGTACTTC. The rearrangement joins TRBV10-1 to TRBJ2-7; 8 positions match TRBD1. V dropped 4 bases and J dropped 0; count of bases not matched to a gene: 5. Germline CDR1 WNHNN, CDR2 SYGVQD (reference sequence). CDR3 size: 15 residues.

V usage is TRBV2 and J usage is TRBJ2-5, with TRBD2 as a possible D gene (5 bases). This CDR3 spans 15 amino acids. Per the germline V gene, CDR1 is SNHLY and CDR2 is FYNNEI. The ends were cut back, 8 bases at V and 2 bases at J, with 18 bases in the middle. The CDR3 sequence: CASSQRQRTQETQYF. The CDR3 DNA reads TGTGCCAGCTCTCAACGTCAGCGGACTCAAGAGACCCAGTACTTC.